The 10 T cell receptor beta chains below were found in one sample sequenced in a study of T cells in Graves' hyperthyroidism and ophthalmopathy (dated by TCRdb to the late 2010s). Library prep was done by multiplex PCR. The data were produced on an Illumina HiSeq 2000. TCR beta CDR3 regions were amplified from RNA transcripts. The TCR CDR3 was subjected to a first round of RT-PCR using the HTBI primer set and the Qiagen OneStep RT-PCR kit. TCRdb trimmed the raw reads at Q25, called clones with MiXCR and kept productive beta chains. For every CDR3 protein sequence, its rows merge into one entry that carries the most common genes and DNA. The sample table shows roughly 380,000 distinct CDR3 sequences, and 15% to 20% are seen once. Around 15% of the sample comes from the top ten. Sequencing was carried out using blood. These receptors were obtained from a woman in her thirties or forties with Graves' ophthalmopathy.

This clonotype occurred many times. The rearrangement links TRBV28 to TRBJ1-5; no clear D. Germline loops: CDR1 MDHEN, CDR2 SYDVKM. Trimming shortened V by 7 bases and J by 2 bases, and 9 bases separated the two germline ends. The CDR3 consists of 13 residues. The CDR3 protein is CASNLQRNQPQHF. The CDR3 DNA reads TGTGCCAGCAATTTGCAACGCAATCAGCCCCAGCATTTT.

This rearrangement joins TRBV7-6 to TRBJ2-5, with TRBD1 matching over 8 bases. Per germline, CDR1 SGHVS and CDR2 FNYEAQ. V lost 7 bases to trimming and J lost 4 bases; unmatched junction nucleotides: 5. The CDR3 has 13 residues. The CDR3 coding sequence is TGTGCCAGCATTAAGACAGGGGTAGAGACCCAGTACTTC. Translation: CASIKTGVETQYF.

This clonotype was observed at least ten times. Written as DNA, the CDR3 is TGTGCCAGCAGTTCGAGAGACAGCCGCGGAAACACCATATATTTT. Its translation: CASSSRDSRGNTIYF. The chain employs TRBV12-3 or TRBV12-4 and TRBJ1-3, with D possibly matching TRBD1 (5 bases). The CDR3 runs 15 residues. Trimming stripped 4 bases from V and 4 bases from J, with 14 bases between.

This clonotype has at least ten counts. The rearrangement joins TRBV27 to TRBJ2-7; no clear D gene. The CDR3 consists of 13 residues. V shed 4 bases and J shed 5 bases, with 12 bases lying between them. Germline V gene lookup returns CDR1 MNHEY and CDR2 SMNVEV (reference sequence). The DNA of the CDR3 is TGTGCCAGCAGTTCCGGTGGTAATCACGAGCAGTACTTC. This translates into CASSSGGNHEQYF.

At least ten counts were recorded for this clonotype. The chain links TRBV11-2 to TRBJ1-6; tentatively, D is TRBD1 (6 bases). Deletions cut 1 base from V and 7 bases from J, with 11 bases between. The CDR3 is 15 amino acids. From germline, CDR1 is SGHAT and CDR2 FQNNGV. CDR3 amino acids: CASSLVRGGNSPLHF. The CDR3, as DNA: TGTGCCAGCAGCTTAGTCAGGGGTGGGAATTCACCCCTCCACTTT.

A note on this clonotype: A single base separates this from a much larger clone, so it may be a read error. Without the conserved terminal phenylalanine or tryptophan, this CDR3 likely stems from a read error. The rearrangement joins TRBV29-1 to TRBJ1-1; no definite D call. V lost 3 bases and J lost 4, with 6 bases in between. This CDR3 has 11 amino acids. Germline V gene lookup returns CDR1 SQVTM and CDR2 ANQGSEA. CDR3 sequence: CSVDRFTEAFC. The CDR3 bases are TGCAGCGTTGACCGATTCACTGAAGCTTTCTGT.

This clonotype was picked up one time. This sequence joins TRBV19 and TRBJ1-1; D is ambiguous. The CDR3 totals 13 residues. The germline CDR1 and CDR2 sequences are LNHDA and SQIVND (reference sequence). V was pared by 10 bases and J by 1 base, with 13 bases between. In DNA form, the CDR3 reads TGTGCCACCTATCAGCAACAGAACACTGAAGCTTTCTTT. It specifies CATYQQQNTEAFF.

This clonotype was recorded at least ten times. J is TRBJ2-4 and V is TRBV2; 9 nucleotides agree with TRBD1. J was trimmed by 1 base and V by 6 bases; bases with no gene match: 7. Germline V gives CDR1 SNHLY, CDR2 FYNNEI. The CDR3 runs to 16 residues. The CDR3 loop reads CASRTYRGLAKNIQYF. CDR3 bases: TGTGCCAGCAGGACCTACAGGGGGCTCGCCAAAAACATTCAGTACTTC.

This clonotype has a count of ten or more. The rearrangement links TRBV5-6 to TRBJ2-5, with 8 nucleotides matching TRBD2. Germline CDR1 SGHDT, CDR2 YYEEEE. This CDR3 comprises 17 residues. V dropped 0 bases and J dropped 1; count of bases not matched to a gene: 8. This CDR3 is CASSLVFGRAVQETQYF. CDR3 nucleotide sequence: TGTGCCAGCAGCTTGGTTTTCGGGAGGGCCGTCCAAGAGACCCAGTACTTC.

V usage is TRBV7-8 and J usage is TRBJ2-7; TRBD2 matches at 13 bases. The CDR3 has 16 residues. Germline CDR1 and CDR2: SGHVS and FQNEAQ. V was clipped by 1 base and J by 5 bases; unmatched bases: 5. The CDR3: CASSLGWTSGSNEQYF. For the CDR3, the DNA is TGTGCCAGCAGCTTAGGGTGGACTAGCGGGAGCAACGAGCAGTACTTC.